This TCR beta chain was retrieved from a study of T-cell reconstitution after alpha-beta-depleted transplantation in children. General observations from the study: Reportedly, only several hundred clones from non-depleted graft cells drove alpha-beta T-cell counts at about two months. At day 60, the high TCRbeta diversity found in some patients originated from recipient T cells and thymic progenitors that had survived. From newly produced T cells came most of the T-cell counts and diversity one year after transplant.

Researchers prepared the TCRbeta library using unique molecular identifiers, the study reports. MiXCR, applied by TCRdb to the PCR reads, yields one record per CDR3 protein. The data show about 900,000 distinct CDR3 sequences, roughly 29% seen once. CDR3 length: 12 residues. The germline V and J ends were trimmed by 6 bases and 8 bases, with 13 bases remaining between them. This clonotype turned up a few times. Its antigen is unknown. The rearrangement joins TRBV12-3 or TRBV12-4 to TRBJ1-2, with a weak D call TRBD1 (5 bases). Here the sequenced sample was PBMCs, mostly from graft donor cells, taken 360 days after TCRalphabeta/CD19-depleted stem cell transplant. This TCR was sampled from a boy under two years old who had a stem cell transplant for SCID, so the T cells may come from the graft donor. Here the CDR3 reads CASRSGIGGYTF. CDR3 nucleotide sequence: TGTGCCAGCAGGTCAGGGATCGGCGGCTACACCTTC.